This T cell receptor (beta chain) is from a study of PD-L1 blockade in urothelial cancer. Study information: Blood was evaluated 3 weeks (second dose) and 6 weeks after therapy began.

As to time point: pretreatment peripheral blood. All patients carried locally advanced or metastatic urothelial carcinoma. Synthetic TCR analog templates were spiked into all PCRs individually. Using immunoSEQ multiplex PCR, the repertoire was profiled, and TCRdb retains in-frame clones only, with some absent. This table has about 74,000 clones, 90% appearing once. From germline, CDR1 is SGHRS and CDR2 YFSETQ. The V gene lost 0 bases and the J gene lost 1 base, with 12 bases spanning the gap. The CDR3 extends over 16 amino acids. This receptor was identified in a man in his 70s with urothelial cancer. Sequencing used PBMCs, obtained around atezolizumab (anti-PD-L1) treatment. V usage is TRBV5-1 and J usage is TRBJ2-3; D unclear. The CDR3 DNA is TGCGCCAGCAGCTTGGAGTCCCTGGGCCGCACAGATACGCAGTATTTT. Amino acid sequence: CASSLESLGRTDTQYF.